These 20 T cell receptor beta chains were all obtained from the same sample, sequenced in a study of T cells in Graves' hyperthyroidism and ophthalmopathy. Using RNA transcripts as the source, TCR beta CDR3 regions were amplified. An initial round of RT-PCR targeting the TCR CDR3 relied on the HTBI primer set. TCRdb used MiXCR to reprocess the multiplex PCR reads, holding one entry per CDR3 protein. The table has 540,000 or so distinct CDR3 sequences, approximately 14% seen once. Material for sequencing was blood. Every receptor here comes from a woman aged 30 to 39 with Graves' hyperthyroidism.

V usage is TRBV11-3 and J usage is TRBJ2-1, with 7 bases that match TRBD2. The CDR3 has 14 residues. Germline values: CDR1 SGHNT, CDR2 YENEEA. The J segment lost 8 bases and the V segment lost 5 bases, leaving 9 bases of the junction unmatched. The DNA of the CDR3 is TGTGCCAGCAGCCCGGGCTTGCGGGAGTATGAGCAGTTCTTC. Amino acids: CASSPGLREYEQFF.

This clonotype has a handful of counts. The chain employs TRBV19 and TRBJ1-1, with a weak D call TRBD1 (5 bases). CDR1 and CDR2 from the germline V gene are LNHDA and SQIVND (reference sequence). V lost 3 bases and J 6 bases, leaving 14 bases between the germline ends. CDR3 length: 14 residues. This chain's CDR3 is CASSISGAMAEAFF. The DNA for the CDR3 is TGTGCCAGTAGTATTTCCGGGGCGATGGCTGAAGCTTTCTTT.

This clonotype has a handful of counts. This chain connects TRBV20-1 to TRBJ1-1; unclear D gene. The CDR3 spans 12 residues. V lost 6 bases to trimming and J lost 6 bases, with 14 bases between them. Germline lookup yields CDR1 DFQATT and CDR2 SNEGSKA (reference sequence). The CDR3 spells CSARISNAEAFF. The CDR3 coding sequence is TGCAGTGCGCGCATTTCTAACGCTGAAGCTTTCTTT.

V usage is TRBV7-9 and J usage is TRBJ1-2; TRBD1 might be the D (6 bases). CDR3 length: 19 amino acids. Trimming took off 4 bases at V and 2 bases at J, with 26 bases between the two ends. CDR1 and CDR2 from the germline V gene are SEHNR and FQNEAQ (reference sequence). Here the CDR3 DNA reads TGTGCCAGCAGCTCGACCCGACGGGGGGCGGGAAGGTCAAACTATGGCTACACCTTC. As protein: CASSSTRRGAGRSNYGYTF.

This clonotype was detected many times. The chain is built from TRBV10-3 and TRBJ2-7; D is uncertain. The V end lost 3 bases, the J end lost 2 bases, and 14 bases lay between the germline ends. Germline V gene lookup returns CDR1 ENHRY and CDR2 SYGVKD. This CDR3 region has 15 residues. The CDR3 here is CAISDGQAKAYEQYF. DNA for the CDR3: TGTGCCATCAGTGATGGTCAAGCCAAGGCCTACGAGCAGTACTTC.

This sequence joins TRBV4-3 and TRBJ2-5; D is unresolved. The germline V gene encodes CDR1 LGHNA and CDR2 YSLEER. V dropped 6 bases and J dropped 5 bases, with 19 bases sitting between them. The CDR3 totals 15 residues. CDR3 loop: CASSHNLGGQETQYF. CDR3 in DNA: TGCGCCAGCAGTCACAACCTCGGCGGCCAGGAGACCCAGTACTTC.

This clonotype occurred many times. This CDR3 reads CAWSTAPWQPQHF. The DNA for the CDR3 is TGTGCCTGGAGTACGGCCCCCTGGCAGCCCCAGCATTTT. V gene TRBV30 combines with J gene TRBJ1-5; D gene uncertain. This CDR3 has 13 residues. V was pared by 2 bases and J by 7 bases, with 12 bases between. Per germline, CDR1 GTSNPN and CDR2 SVGIG (reference sequence).

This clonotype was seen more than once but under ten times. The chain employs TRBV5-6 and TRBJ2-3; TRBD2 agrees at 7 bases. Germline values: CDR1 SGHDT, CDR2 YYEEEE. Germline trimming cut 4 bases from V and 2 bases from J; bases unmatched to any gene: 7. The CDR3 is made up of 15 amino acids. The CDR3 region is CASSSSSGNTDTQYF. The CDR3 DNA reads TGTGCCAGCAGCAGCTCTAGCGGTAACACAGATACGCAGTATTTT. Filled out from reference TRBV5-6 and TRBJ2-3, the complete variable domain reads DAGVTQSPTHLIKTRGQQVTLRCSPKSGHDTVSWYQQALGQGPQFIFQYYEEEERQRGNFPDRFSGHQFPNYSSELNVNALLLGDSALYLCASSSSSGNTDTQYFGPGTRLTVL.

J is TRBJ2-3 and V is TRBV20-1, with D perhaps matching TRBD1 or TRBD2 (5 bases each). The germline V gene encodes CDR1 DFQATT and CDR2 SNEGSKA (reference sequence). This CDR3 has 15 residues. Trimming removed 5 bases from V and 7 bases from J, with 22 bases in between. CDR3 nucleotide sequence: TGCAGTGCTCCACGGGGACCGCGGCAAATTAATACGCAGTATTTT. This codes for CSAPRGPRQINTQYF.

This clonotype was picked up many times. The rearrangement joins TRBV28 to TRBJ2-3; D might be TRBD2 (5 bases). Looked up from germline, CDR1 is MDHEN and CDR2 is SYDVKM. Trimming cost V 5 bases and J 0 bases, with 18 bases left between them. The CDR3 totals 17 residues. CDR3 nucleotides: TGTGCCAGCAGTCTCCGGACTCTTCCCACTAGCACAGATACGCAGTATTTT. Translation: CASSLRTLPTSTDTQYF.

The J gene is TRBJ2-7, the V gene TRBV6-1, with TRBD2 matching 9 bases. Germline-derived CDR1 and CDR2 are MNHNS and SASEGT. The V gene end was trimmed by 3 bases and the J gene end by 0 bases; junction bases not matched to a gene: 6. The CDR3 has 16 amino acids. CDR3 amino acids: CASSDRGSGSSYEQYF. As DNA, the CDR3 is TGTGCCAGCAGTGATCGAGGTAGCGGGAGCTCCTACGAGCAGTACTTC.

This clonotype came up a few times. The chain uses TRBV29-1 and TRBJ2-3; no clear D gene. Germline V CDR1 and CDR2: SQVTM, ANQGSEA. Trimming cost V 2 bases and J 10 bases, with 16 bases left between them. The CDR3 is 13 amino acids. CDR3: CSVESSFSPAQYF. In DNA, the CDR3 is TGCAGCGTTGAAAGCTCGTTTTCTCCGGCGCAGTATTTT.

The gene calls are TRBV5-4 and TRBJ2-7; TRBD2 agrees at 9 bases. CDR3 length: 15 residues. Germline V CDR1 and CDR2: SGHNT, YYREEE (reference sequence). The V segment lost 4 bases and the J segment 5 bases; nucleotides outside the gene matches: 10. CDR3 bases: TGTGCCAGCAGCACACTAGCGGGCCCCCCCGACGAGCAGTACTTC. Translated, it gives CASSTLAGPPDEQYF.

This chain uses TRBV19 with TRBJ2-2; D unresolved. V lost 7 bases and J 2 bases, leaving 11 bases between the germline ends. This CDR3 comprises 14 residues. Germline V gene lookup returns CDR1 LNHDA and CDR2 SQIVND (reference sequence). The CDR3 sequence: CASKPRQNTGELFF. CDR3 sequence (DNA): TGTGCCAGTAAGCCCCGGCAAAACACCGGGGAGCTGTTTTTT.

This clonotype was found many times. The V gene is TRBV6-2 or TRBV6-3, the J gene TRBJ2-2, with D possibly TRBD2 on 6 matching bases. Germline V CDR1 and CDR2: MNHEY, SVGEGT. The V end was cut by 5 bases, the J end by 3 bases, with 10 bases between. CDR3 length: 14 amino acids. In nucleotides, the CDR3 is TGTGCCAGCAGTCGCCGGGACTACACCGGGGAGCTGTTTTTT. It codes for CASSRRDYTGELFF.

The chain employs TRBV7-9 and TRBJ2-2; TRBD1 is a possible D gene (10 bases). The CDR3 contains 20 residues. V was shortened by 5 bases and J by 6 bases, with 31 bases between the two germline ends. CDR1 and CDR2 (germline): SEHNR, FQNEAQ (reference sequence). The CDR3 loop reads CASSHRTGGITGTSSGELFF. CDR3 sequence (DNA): TGTGCCAGCAGCCATCGGACAGGGGGAATCACCGGGACTAGCTCCGGGGAGCTGTTTTTT.

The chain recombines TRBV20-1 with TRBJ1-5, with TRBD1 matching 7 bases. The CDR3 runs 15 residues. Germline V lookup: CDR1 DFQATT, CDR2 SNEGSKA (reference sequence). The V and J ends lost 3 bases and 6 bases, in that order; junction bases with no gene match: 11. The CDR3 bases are TGCAGTGCTAGGGTTGCAGGGGGGTTGGGTCAGCCCCAGCATTTT. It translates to CSARVAGGLGQPQHF.

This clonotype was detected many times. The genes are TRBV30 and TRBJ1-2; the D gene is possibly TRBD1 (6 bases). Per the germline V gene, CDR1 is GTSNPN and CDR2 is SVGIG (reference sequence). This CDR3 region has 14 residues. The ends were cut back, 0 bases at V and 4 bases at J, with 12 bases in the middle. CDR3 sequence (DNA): TGTGCCTGGAGTGTACTGGCCAGGGGCTATGGCTACACCTTC. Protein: CAWSVLARGYGYTF. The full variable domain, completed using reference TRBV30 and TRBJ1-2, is SQTIHQWPATLVQPVGSPLSLECTVEGTSNPNLYWYRQAAGRGLQLLFYSVGIGQISSEVPQNLSASRPQDRQFILSSKKLLLSDSGFYLCAWSVLARGYGYTFGSGTRLTVV.

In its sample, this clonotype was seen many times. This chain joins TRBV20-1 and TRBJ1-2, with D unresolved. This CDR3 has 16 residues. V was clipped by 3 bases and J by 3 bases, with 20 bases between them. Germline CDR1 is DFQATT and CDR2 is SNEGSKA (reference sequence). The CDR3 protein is CSARVGSKGLDYGYTF. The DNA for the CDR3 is TGCAGTGCTAGGGTTGGAAGTAAGGGTCTCGACTATGGCTACACCTTC.

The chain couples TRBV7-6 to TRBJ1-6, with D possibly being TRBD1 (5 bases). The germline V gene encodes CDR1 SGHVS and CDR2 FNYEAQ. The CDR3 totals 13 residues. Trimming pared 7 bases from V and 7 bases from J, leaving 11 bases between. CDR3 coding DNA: TGTGCCAGCACCCGGGACGTCAATTCACCCCTCCACTTT. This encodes CASTRDVNSPLHF.